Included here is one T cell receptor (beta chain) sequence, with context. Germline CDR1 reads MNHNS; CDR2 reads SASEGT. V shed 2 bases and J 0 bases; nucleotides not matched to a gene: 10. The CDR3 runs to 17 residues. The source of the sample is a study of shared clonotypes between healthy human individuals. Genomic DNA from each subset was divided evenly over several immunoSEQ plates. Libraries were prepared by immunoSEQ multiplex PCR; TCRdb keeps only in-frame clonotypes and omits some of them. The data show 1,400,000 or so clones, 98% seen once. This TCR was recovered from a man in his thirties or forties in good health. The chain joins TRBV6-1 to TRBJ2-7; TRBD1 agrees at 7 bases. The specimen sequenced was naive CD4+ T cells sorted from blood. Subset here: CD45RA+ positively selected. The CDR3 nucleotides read TGTGCCAGCAGTGAAAGACTTAGTAGGGACAGCTCCTACGAGCAGTACTTC. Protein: CASSERLSRDSSYEQYF.